This T cell receptor beta chain was obtained from a study of blood T cell repertoires in COVID-19. Study summary: The study drew acute and convalescent COVID-19 samples from the United States, Italy and Spain. Sources were T cells, B-cell-depleted T cells, or PBMCs; the material itself was cDNA or gDNA.

V gave up 2 bases and J gave up 2 bases; unmatched junction bases: 8. The CDR3 totals 16 residues. Germline V gene sequence: CDR1 SGHRS, CDR2 YFSETQ. The assay was immunoSEQ multiplex PCR, and TCRdb's table has in-frame clones only and misses some. Found here are about 310,000 clones, 87% of them singletons; the top ten hold 1%. The sequence came from a man aged 50 to 60 with active or convalescent COVID-19. The chain links TRBV5-1 to TRBJ2-5; 8 nucleotides agree with TRBD2. Sequencing was performed on peripheral blood. For the CDR3, the DNA is TGCGCCAGCAGCTTCGGAACTAGCGGTATTCAAGAGACCCAGTACTTC. The encoded protein is CASSFGTSGIQETQYF.